The next 10 T cell receptor beta chains were all read from a single sample in a study of T-cell memory formation after mild COVID-19. MiXCR was run by TCRdb on the 5' RACE reads, yielding one entry per CDR3 protein. The sample holds about 340,000 distinct CDR3 sequences, under 25% seen once. The sequencing input was PBMCs or a T cell subset sorted from them (not recorded which). These receptors all come from a man younger than 35 who had mild COVID-19 (a few samples of this study predate the infection). Cell type and time point are not known.

This clonotype was found a few times. The V gene is TRBV4-3, the J gene TRBJ2-3; the D gene is possibly TRBD2 (5 bases). The CDR3 sequence is 17 residues long. Per the germline V gene, CDR1 is LGHNA and CDR2 is YSLEER. V gave up 0 bases and J gave up 2 bases, with 15 bases separating them. The CDR3 nucleotides read TGCGCCAGCAGCCAAGATCGGGAAGGGCTCCCCACAGATACGCAGTATTTT. Its translation: CASSQDREGLPTDTQYF.

The chain links TRBV4-1 to TRBJ2-7; TRBD1 matches 7 bases. V lost 3 bases, J lost 4 bases, and 12 bases stayed unmatched. Germline V gives CDR1 MGHRA, CDR2 YSYEKL. The CDR3 consists of 16 residues. CDR3 in DNA: TGCGCCAGCAGCCAGGCTCGAGGGACAGCACAGTACGAGCAGTACTTC. It yields the protein CASSQARGTAQYEQYF.

The V gene is TRBV7-9, the J gene TRBJ2-5; 10 nucleotides align to TRBD2. Germline V CDR1 and CDR2: SEHNR, FQNEAQ (reference sequence). The CDR3 runs 17 residues. Germline trimming cut 0 bases from V and 5 bases from J; bases unmatched to any gene: 9. The chain's CDR3 is CASSLASGGALSETQYF. The CDR3 DNA follows: TGTGCCAGCAGCTTAGCCAGCGGGGGGGCCTTATCCGAGACCCAGTACTTC.

This chain connects TRBV5-1 to TRBJ1-1; D gene unclear. The germline CDR1 and CDR2 sequences are SGHRS and YFSETQ. The CDR3 contains 14 residues. The ends were cut back, 1 base at V and 0 bases at J, with 7 bases in the middle. The CDR3 bases are TGCGCCAGCAGCTTGCCCAGTCTGAACACTGAAGCTTTCTTT. This encodes CASSLPSLNTEAFF. The full variable domain, rest sourced from reference TRBV5-1 and TRBJ1-1, is KAGVTQTPRYLIKTRGQQVTLSCSPISGHRSVSWYQQTPGQGLQFLFEYFSETQRNKGNFPGRFSGRQFSNSRSEMNVSTLELGDSALYLCASSLPSLNTEAFFGQGTRLTVV.

For the CDR3, the DNA is TGTGCCAGCAGCTATCACAGGGATAACACTAACACTGAAGCTTTCTTT. Protein product: CASSYHRDNTNTEAFF. The chain links TRBV7-9 to TRBJ1-1, with D perhaps TRBD1 (6 bases). This CDR3 has 16 amino acids. The V end was cut by 4 bases, the J end by 2 bases, with 17 bases between. Germline CDR1 reads SEHNR; CDR2 reads FQNEAQ (reference sequence).

The chain links TRBV12-3 or TRBV12-4 to TRBJ2-6; 7 nucleotides agree with TRBD1. The CDR3 extends over 17 amino acids. Trimming took 5 bases from V and 4 from J; bases not matched to a gene: 11. The CDR3: CASSRDSSKQGANVLTF. The CDR3 region has the DNA TGTGCCAGCAGTCGGGACAGCTCTAAGCAGGGGGCCAACGTCCTGACTTTC.

The CDR3 protein is CASSQGDHYGYTF. The DNA of the CDR3 is TGCGCCAGCAGCCAGGGGGATCACTATGGCTACACCTTC. The chain recombines TRBV4-3 with TRBJ1-2, with a weak D call TRBD1 (5 bases). V lost 3 bases and J lost 3, with 8 bases in between. The length of the CDR3 is 13 residues. Germline values: CDR1 LGHNA, CDR2 YSLEER.

V gene TRBV30 combines with J gene TRBJ2-7, with a weak D call TRBD2 (5 bases). The germline CDR1 and CDR2 sequences are GTSNPN and SVGIG (reference sequence). Trimming stripped 0 bases from V and 0 bases from J, with 6 bases between. The CDR3 loop spans 13 amino acids. This CDR3 reads CAWSVDYSYEQYF. The CDR3 DNA follows: TGTGCCTGGAGTGTCGACTACTCCTACGAGCAGTACTTC.

CDR3 residues: CASSYSRGTNEKLFF. In DNA, the CDR3 is TGTGCCAGCAGTTACTCGCGGGGGACTAATGAAAAACTGTTTTTT. The V gene is TRBV6-5, the J gene TRBJ1-4; D might be TRBD1 (5 bases). From germline, CDR1 is MNHEY and CDR2 SVGAGI. CDR3 length equals 15 residues. Trimming stripped 0 bases from V and 2 bases from J, with 7 bases between.

The genes are TRBV6-1 and TRBJ1-5; perhaps TRBD1 as D (6 bases). The CDR3 contains 14 residues. V shed 2 bases and J shed 3 bases, with 8 bases lying between them. From germline, CDR1 is MNHNS and CDR2 SASEGT. DNA for the CDR3: TGTGCCAGCAGTGAATACAGGGACAATCAGCCCCAGCATTTT. Amino acids: CASSEYRDNQPQHF.